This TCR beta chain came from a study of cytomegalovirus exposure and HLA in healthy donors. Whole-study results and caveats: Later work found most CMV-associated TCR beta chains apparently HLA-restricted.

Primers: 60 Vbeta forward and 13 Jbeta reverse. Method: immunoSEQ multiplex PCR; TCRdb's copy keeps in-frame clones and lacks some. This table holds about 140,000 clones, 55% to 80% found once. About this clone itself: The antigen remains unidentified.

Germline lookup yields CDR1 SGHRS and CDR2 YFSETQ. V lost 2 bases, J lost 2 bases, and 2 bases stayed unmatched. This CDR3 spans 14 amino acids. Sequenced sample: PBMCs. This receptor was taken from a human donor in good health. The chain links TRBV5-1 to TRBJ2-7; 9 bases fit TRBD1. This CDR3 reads CASSLGQGPYEQYF. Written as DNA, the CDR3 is TGCGCCAGCAGCTTAGGACAGGGGCCCTACGAGCAGTACTTC.